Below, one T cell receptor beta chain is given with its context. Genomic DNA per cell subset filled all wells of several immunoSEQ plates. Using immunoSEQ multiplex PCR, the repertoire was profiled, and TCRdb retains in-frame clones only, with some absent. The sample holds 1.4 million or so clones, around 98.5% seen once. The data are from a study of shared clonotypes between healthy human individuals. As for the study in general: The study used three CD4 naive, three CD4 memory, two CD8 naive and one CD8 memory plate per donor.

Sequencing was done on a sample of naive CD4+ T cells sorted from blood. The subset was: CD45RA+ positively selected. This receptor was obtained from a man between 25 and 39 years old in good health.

This CDR3 is CASSPRAPNQPQHF. The CDR3 region has the DNA TGTGCCAGCAGTCCCCGGGCCCCCAATCAGCCCCAGCATTTT. The chain employs TRBV7-2 and TRBJ1-5, with unresolved D. Germline CDR1 and CDR2: SGHTA and FQGNSA. The V and J ends lost 6 bases and 3 bases respectively, with 12 bases between them. The CDR3 consists of 14 residues.